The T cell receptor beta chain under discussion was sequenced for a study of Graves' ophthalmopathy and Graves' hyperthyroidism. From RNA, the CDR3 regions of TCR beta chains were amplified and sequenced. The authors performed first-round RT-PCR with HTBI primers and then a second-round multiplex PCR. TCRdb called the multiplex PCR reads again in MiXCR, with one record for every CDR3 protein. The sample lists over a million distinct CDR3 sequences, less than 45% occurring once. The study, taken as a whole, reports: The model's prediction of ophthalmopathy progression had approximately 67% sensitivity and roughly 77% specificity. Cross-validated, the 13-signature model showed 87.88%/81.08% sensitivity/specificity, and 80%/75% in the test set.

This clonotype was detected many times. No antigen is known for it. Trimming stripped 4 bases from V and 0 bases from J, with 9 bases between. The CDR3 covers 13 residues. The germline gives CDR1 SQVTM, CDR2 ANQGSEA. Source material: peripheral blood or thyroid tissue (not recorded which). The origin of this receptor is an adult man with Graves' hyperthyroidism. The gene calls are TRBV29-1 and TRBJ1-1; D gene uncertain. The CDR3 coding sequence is TGCAGCGTTGCAAGGGAGATGAACACTGAAGCTTTCTTT. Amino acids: CSVAREMNTEAFF.